The 6 T cell receptor beta chains listed next were all sequenced from one sample in a study of T cell changes during pregnancy in multiple sclerosis (dated by TCRdb to the late 2010s). The library was generated by the immunoSEQ multiplex PCR assay. The source is immuneACCESS, and TCRdb retained only in-frame sequences with V and J called. Part of the clones is not carried over; for the studies checked, unresolved V genes explain less than half of this, and the remainder is unexplained. The sample includes approximately 60,000 clones, with 94% observed a single time. The biggest ten clones account for 3.5% of the sample. Sequencing used CD8+ T cells from peripheral blood mononuclear cells, obtained in the third trimester of pregnancy. All receptors derive from a female donor with multiple sclerosis, enrolled in a pregnancy study.

V usage is TRBV7-9 and J usage is TRBJ2-7; D perhaps matches TRBD2 (6 bases). The length of the CDR3 is 12 residues. Trimming stripped 0 bases from V and 6 bases from J, with 6 bases between. Germline loops: CDR1 SEHNR, CDR2 FQNEAQ (reference sequence). The CDR3 protein is CASSLAGSEQYF. Written as DNA, the CDR3 is TGTGCCAGCAGCTTAGCCGGGAGCGAGCAGTACTTC.

The V gene is TRBV9, the J gene TRBJ2-5; 12 bases are shared with TRBD2. Germline CDR1 SGDLS, CDR2 YYNGEE. Trimming at V came to 0 bases and at J to 3 bases, leaving 0 bases not matched to a gene. The CDR3 covers 15 residues. The CDR3 loop reads CASSVGTSGEETQYF. For the CDR3, the DNA is TGTGCCAGCAGCGTAGGGACTAGCGGGGAAGAGACCCAGTACTTC.

The chain is built from TRBV4-2 and TRBJ2-7, with D perhaps matching TRBD2 (5 bases). The CDR3 consists of 16 residues. Germline CDR1 reads LGHNA; CDR2 reads YNFKEQ. V lost 0 bases and J lost 7, with 19 bases in between. CDR3 residues: CASSQDTFGVVEEQYF. In nucleotides, the CDR3 is TGTGCCAGCAGCCAAGACACATTCGGGGTAGTGGAGGAGCAGTACTTC.

The chain couples TRBV7-9 to TRBJ1-4, with D tentatively TRBD1 (6 bases). CDR1 is SEHNR, CDR2 FQNEAQ, per germline (reference sequence). Trimming removed 0 bases at V and 8 bases at J, with 16 bases between. The CDR3 has 16 amino acids. CDR3 residues: CASSLALTGRREKLFF. CDR3 in DNA: TGTGCCAGCAGCTTAGCCTTGACAGGCCGAAGGGAAAAACTGTTTTTT.

The chain couples TRBV13 to TRBJ1-1, with TRBD1 identical over 10 bases. CDR1 PRHDT and CDR2 FYEKMQ come from the germline V gene (reference sequence). This CDR3 spans 15 amino acids. The V gene end was trimmed by 5 bases and the J gene end by 4 bases; junction bases not matched to a gene: 7. The DNA of the CDR3 is TGTGCCAGCAGCCCACCGGGACAGGGGATCACTGAAGCTTTCTTT. Protein sequence: CASSPPGQGITEAFF.

The chain employs TRBV5-1 and TRBJ2-2; TRBD1 agrees at 10 bases. Germline-derived CDR1 and CDR2 are SGHRS and YFSETQ. This CDR3 has 15 amino acids. The V and J ends lost 4 bases and 7 bases, in that order; junction bases with no gene match: 7. The CDR3 loop reads CASSPGTGVDGELFF. In DNA form, the CDR3 reads TGCGCCAGCAGCCCTGGGACAGGGGTCGACGGGGAGCTGTTTTTT.